These 10 T cell receptor beta chains share one sample of origin, sequenced in a study of OX40 agonist ivuxolimab in advanced cancers. TCRdb keeps only in-frame clones here, not all; method: immunoSEQ multiplex PCR. The data contain fewer than 55,000 clones, around 80% of them singletons. This specimen was CD4+ or CD8+ T cells sorted from blood, taken in a trial of the OX40 agonist ivuxolimab. These receptors all stem from an adult with an advanced solid tumor such as melanoma, head and neck, liver or kidney cancer.

V gene TRBV5-4 combines with J gene TRBJ2-5; TRBD2 aligns across 8 bases. CDR3 length equals 15 residues. CDR1 is SGHNT, CDR2 YYREEE, per germline (reference sequence). With 2 bases clipped from V and 3 bases from J, the junction kept 6 bases outside the gene matches. DNA for the CDR3: TGTGCCAGCAGCTTTCTAGCGGGTGAGGAAGAGACCCAGTACTTC. The encoded protein is CASSFLAGEEETQYF.

The CDR3 is CASSLSGDYTGELFF. For the CDR3, the DNA is TGTGCCAGCAGCTTATCGGGCGATTACACCGGGGAGCTGTTTTTT. The rearrangement links TRBV7-8 to TRBJ2-2, with no clear D. The CDR3 is 15 residues long. The V end was cut by 2 bases, the J end by 3 bases, with 10 bases between. Germline V CDR1 and CDR2: SGHVS, FQNEAQ.

The chain combines TRBV5-4 with TRBJ2-7; D not resolved. The germline V and J ends were trimmed by 2 bases and 4 bases, with 7 bases remaining between them. The germline V gene encodes CDR1 SGHNT and CDR2 YYREEE (reference sequence). The CDR3 is 12 amino acids. CDR3 residues: CASSFDSYEQYF. In DNA form, the CDR3 reads TGTGCCAGCAGCTTTGATTCGTACGAGCAGTACTTC.

V usage is TRBV18 and J usage is TRBJ1-3; 7 nucleotides match TRBD1. This CDR3 has 14 residues. CDR1 is KGHSH and CDR2 is LQKENI in the germline V gene. The V gene end was trimmed by 6 bases and the J gene end by 4 bases; junction bases not matched to a gene: 6. Here the CDR3 DNA reads TGTGCCAGCTCGCGAGACAGGGACGGAAACACCATATATTTT. It translates to CASSRDRDGNTIYF.

Only a few counts were recorded for this clone. The rearrangement links TRBV10-1 to TRBJ2-5; tentative D call: TRBD2 (6 bases). Trimming pared 2 bases from V and 3 bases from J, leaving 13 bases between. The CDR3 length is 15 residues. Germline loops: CDR1 WNHNN, CDR2 SYGVQD (reference sequence). The CDR3 DNA follows: TGCGCCAGCAGTGAGGAGGGGACTCACGAAGAGACCCAGTACTTC. Its translation is CASSEEGTHEETQYF.

The gene calls are TRBV5-1 and TRBJ2-2; 7 nucleotides agree with TRBD2. This CDR3 has 14 amino acids. Germline V gene lookup returns CDR1 SGHRS and CDR2 YFSETQ. The J segment lost 7 bases and the V segment lost 4 bases, leaving 7 bases of the junction unmatched. This chain's CDR3 is CASSRTGGNGELFF. Written as DNA, the CDR3 is TGCGCCAGCAGCAGGACGGGGGGAAACGGGGAGCTGTTTTTT.

V usage is TRBV2 and J usage is TRBJ2-7, with 8 bases that match TRBD1. The CDR3 contains 16 residues. Germline CDR1 is SNHLY and CDR2 is FYNNEI. V was clipped by 3 bases and J by 3 bases; unmatched bases: 10. CDR3 loop: CASSEGQVVLGYEQYF. CDR3 nucleotide sequence: TGTGCCAGCAGTGAGGGACAGGTTGTGCTTGGCTACGAGCAGTACTTC.

The gene calls are TRBV19 and TRBJ1-5; tentatively, D is TRBD1 (5 bases). Trimming left V 3 bases short and J 1 base short, with 7 bases between. Germline values: CDR1 LNHDA, CDR2 SQIVND (reference sequence). The CDR3 totals 14 residues. The CDR3 here is CASSIRDSNQPQHF. CDR3 coding DNA: TGTGCCAGTAGTATCCGGGACAGCAATCAGCCCCAGCATTTT.

The rearrangement joins TRBV7-2 to TRBJ1-3, with a weak D call TRBD1 (5 bases). V shed 1 base and J shed 4 bases, with 11 bases lying between them. CDR3 length: 15 residues. Germline CDR1 and CDR2: SGHTA and FQGNSA. This CDR3 is CASSLGGHRGNTIYF. DNA for the CDR3: TGTGCCAGCAGCTTAGGTGGACATAGAGGAAACACCATATATTTT.

V and J are TRBV19 and TRBJ2-1; no clear D. Trimming took 5 bases from V and 6 from J, leaving 11 bases between them. Germline V CDR1 and CDR2: LNHDA, SQIVND (reference sequence). The CDR3 extends over 13 amino acids. The CDR3, as DNA: TGTGCCAGTAGTCTAGGGAACACCAATGAGCAGTTCTTC. It is translated as CASSLGNTNEQFF.